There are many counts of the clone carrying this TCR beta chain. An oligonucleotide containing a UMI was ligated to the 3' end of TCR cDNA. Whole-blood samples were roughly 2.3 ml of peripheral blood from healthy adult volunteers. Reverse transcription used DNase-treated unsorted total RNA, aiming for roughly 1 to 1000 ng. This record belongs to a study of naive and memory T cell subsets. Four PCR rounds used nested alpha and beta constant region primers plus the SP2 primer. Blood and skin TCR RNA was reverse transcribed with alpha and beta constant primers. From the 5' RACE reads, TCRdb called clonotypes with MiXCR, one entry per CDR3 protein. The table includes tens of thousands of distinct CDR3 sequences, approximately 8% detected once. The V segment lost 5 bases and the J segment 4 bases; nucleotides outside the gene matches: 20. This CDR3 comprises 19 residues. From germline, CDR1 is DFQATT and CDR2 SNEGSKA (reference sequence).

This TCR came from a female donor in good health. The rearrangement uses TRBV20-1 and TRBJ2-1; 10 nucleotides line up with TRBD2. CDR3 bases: TGCAGTGCTCAGCGACCGGGGACTAGCGTGAGCGGGGTGTACAATGAGCAGTTCTTC. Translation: CSAQRPGTSVSGVYNEQFF.